This T cell receptor beta chain originates from a study of cytomegalovirus exposure and HLA in healthy donors. Points on this clone: Antigen specificity is unknown.

V lost 0 bases and J lost 6, with 11 bases in between. Germline values: CDR1 MNHNY, CDR2 SVGAGI (reference sequence). The CDR3 runs 14 residues. Study-level findings and limits: It was taken for granted in presence/absence analyses that sequencing depth across donors was roughly uniform.

60 Vbeta and 13 Jbeta primers were used in PCR. Original processing methods: Later reanalysis found 80 million or so unique TCR beta chains, about 10 million of them shared. The protocol was immunoSEQ multiplex PCR, while the TCRdb copy is restricted to in-frame clones and leaves out a portion. The DNA was the basis for D and trimming; V, J and clone size are from that table. The table records roughly 100,000 clones, approximately 80% of them present only once. The source is a woman aged 35 to 49 in good health and CMV-seronegative. The V gene is TRBV6-6, the J gene TRBJ1-1; D remains ambiguous. Sequencing input: PBMCs. The CDR3 DNA is TGTGCCAGCAGTTACTCGCACTTCCGGGCTGAAGCTTTCTTT. This translates into CASSYSHFRAEAFF.